Included here is one T cell receptor beta chain sequence, with context. Its antigen is still unknown. This entry belongs to a study of T cells in Graves' hyperthyroidism and ophthalmopathy. Looking at the study overall: Before any treatment, at initial diagnosis, peripheral blood was collected. Notes on the study in general: Most expanded thyroid clonotypes above 0.001 also appeared in blood.

Ophthalmopathy patients had Clinical Activity Score at least 3, NOSPECS grade at least 4, duration under 3 months. Diagnosing involved the use of clinical symptoms, serum thyroxine and TRAb, thyroid ultrasound and orbital computed tomography. The V gene end was trimmed by 2 bases and the J gene end by 4 bases; junction bases not matched to a gene: 8. Looked up from germline, CDR1 is SGDLS and CDR2 is YYNGEE. The CDR3 is 16 amino acids. Amplified TCR beta CDR3 regions derived from RNA transcripts. The HTBI primer set was used in a first-round RT-PCR of the TCR CDR3. One entry per CDR3 protein results from TCRdb running MiXCR on the multiplex PCR reads. The sample holds under 300,000 distinct CDR3 sequences, approximately 21% seen once.

Sequencing was carried out using blood. This TCR came from a man aged 30 to 39 with Graves' ophthalmopathy. V gene TRBV9 combines with J gene TRBJ2-2, with 7 nucleotides matching TRBD2. The CDR3: CASSVSGTTGTGELFF. The CDR3 bases are TGTGCCAGCAGCGTCAGCGGGACCACGGGCACCGGGGAGCTGTTTTTT.